These 31 T cell receptor beta chains originate from one sample sequenced in a study of blood T cell repertoires in COVID-19. Assay used: immunoSEQ multiplex PCR; TCRdb lists only in-frame clones, some missing. The sample carries under 250,000 clones, 81% recorded once. Sequenced material: peripheral blood. These receptors were taken from a woman of 80 years or more with acute or convalescent COVID-19.

The chain joins TRBV28 to TRBJ1-5; D uncertain. Per the germline V gene, CDR1 is MDHEN and CDR2 is SYDVKM. The CDR3 loop spans 12 amino acids. Deletions cut 8 bases from V and 0 bases from J, with 5 bases between. The CDR3 loop is CASYNSNQPQHF. Written as DNA, the CDR3 is TGTGCCAGCTATAATAGCAATCAGCCCCAGCATTTT. Together with reference TRBV28 and TRBJ1-5, the CDR3 gives the full variable domain: DVKVTQSSRYLVKRTGEKVFLECVQDMDHENMFWYRQDPGLGLRLIYFSYDVKMKEKGDIPEGYSVSREKKERFSLILESASTNQTSMYLCASYNSNQPQHFGDGTRLSIL.

This clone has only a few counts. The genes are TRBV11-2 and TRBJ1-2, with TRBD1 as a possible D gene (5 bases). V lost 2 bases to trimming and J lost 3 bases, with 19 bases between them. Germline V CDR1 and CDR2: SGHAT, FQNNGV. The CDR3 consists of 17 residues. CDR3 DNA: TGTGCCAGCAGCTTAAGTGGACACCTTCGTCAGGACTATGGCTACACCTTC. This encodes CASSLSGHLRQDYGYTF.

The rearrangement links TRBV19 to TRBJ1-1, with 7 bases matching TRBD1. The CDR3 has 16 residues. V was clipped by 3 bases and J by 1 base; unmatched bases: 8. Germline lookup yields CDR1 LNHDA and CDR2 SQIVND (reference sequence). The CDR3 sequence is CASSMRQQGGNTEAFF. The CDR3 region has the DNA TGTGCCAGTAGTATGAGACAGCAGGGGGGGAACACTGAAGCTTTCTTT.

V and J are TRBV6-4 and TRBJ1-2; 9 nucleotides agree with TRBD1. The length of the CDR3 is 16 residues. Germline values: CDR1 MRHNA, CDR2 SNTAGT. V shed 2 bases and J 6 bases; nucleotides not matched to a gene: 10. The CDR3 spells CASSDRDRVTNDGYTF. CDR3 DNA sequence: TGTGCCAGCAGTGACCGGGACAGGGTAACTAATGATGGCTACACCTTC.

This clone has only a few counts. The rearrangement uses TRBV10-3 and TRBJ1-1; no clear D gene. The V end lost 7 bases, the J end lost 4 bases, and 13 bases lay between the germline ends. Germline CDR1 ENHRY, CDR2 SYGVKD. The CDR3 is 13 residues long. The CDR3 region has the DNA TGTGCCATCAAAGATCCGGGGAGCACTGAAGCTTTCTTT. Its protein is CAIKDPGSTEAFF.

V and J are TRBV27 and TRBJ1-3; 8 bases are a match to TRBD1. Unmatched junction bases numbered 7, after V lost 5 bases and J lost 4 bases. There are 15 residues in the CDR3. Germline values: CDR1 MNHEY, CDR2 SMNVEV (reference sequence). The CDR3 protein is CASSLRGQAGNTIYF. The CDR3 coding sequence is TGTGCCAGCAGTCTCAGGGGACAGGCAGGAAACACCATATATTTT.

This sequence joins TRBV5-6 and TRBJ2-7; weak D call: TRBD2 (5 bases). CDR1 and CDR2 (germline): SGHDT, YYEEEE. Trimming left V 5 bases short and J 5 bases short, with 11 bases between. The CDR3 consists of 12 residues. CDR3 sequence (DNA): TGTGCCAGCAGTGCTAGCTTCCACGAGCAGTACTTC. Protein product: CASSASFHEQYF.

This clone has just one count. The chain combines TRBV28 with TRBJ2-1; 7 bases map to TRBD1. This CDR3 region has 14 residues. Germline V gives CDR1 MDHEN, CDR2 SYDVKM. V was pared by 3 bases and J by 5 bases, with 4 bases of the junction left unmatched. CDR3 sequence: CASSFLGTDNEQFF. In DNA form, the CDR3 reads TGTGCCAGCAGTTTTCTGGGGACAGACAATGAGCAGTTCTTC.

V usage is TRBV19 and J usage is TRBJ2-5; possible D gene TRBD1, 6 bases. CDR1 is LNHDA, CDR2 SQIVND, per germline (reference sequence). V dropped 4 bases and J dropped 5 bases, with 17 bases sitting between them. The CDR3 contains 15 residues. CDR3 sequence reads: CASSTYREPKETQYF. The CDR3 DNA follows: TGTGCCAGTAGTACATACAGGGAGCCTAAGGAGACCCAGTACTTC.

CDR3 region: CASSLGGTDDSRQYF. The DNA of the CDR3 is TGTGCCAGCAGCTTGGGAGGGACAGATGACAGTAGGCAGTACTTC. The rearrangement joins TRBV5-4 to TRBJ2-7; 7 nucleotides line up with TRBD1. From germline, CDR1 is SGHNT and CDR2 YYREEE (reference sequence). V dropped 0 bases and J dropped 9; count of bases not matched to a gene: 12. The length of the CDR3 is 15 residues.

The chain joins TRBV19 to TRBJ1-2; D ambiguous. With 9 bases removed from V and 5 bases from J, the gap between germline ends came to 10 bases. The CDR3 consists of 11 residues. Germline CDR1 reads LNHDA; CDR2 reads SQIVND (reference sequence). The chain's CDR3 is CASSRVYGYTF. The CDR3 DNA reads as TGTGCCAGCTCACGGGTTTATGGCTACACCTTC.

This clone was detected only once. This chain joins TRBV5-1 and TRBJ1-6; 7 nucleotides match TRBD1. From germline, CDR1 is SGHRS and CDR2 YFSETQ. Losses at the gene ends were 3 bases for V and 2 bases for J; bases not matched to a gene: 11. The CDR3 consists of 18 residues. CDR3 sequence (DNA): TGCGCCAGCAGCTCTCGGACTACAGGGGCCGCCTATAATTCACCCCTCCACTTT. As protein: CASSSRTTGAAYNSPLHF.

This chain uses TRBV28 with TRBJ2-3; perhaps TRBD2 as D (5 bases). Trimming cost V 8 bases and J 2 bases, with 20 bases left between them. Germline CDR1 MDHEN, CDR2 SYDVKM. The CDR3 is 16 amino acids. The CDR3 DNA is TGTGCCAGCGCTCCTATGAGGGCAGGCCTCACAGATACGCAGTATTTT. Its translation: CASAPMRAGLTDTQYF.

This clone showed up just once. This sequence joins TRBV6-6 and TRBJ1-5, with TRBD1 identical over 9 bases. The trim removed 6 bases at V and 4 bases at J, leaving 7 bases unmatched. The CDR3 is made up of 15 amino acids. CDR1 MNHNY and CDR2 SVGAGI come from the germline V gene (reference sequence). The DNA of the CDR3 is TGTGCCAGCAGCGGAAAGACAGGGGGAAATCAGCCCCAGCATTTT. Residues: CASSGKTGGNQPQHF.

The chain joins TRBV12-3 or TRBV12-4 to TRBJ1-1; no definite D call. The CDR3 is 12 residues long. Trimming shortened V by 8 bases and J by 8 bases, and 15 bases separated the two germline ends. The CDR3 region has the DNA TGTGCCAGCTCAAAAATGGCGGGGGAAGCTTTCTTT. This sequence encodes CASSKMAGEAFF.

The chain couples TRBV27 to TRBJ1-4; D not resolved. CDR1 is MNHEY and CDR2 is SMNVEV in the germline V gene (reference sequence). This CDR3 spans 13 amino acids. Trimming cost V 3 bases and J 4 bases, with 6 bases left between them. The CDR3 DNA reads as TGTGCCAGCAGTTTGGAGCTTAATGAAAAACTGTTTTTT. Translating gives CASSLELNEKLFF. Complete variable domain (other parts from reference TRBV27 and TRBJ1-4): EAQVTQNPRYLITVTGKKLTVTCSQNMNHEYMSWYRQDPGLGLRQIYYSMNVEVTDKGDVPEGYKVSRKEKRNFPLILESPSPNQTSLYFCASSLELNEKLFFGSGTQLSVL.

The chain recombines TRBV3-1 (or the pseudogene TRBV3-2) with TRBJ1-1, with D possibly being TRBD1 (5 bases). V was shortened by 1 base and J by 6 bases, with 9 bases between the two germline ends. Per the germline V gene, CDR1 is LGHDT and CDR2 is YNNKEL (reference sequence). The CDR3 runs 13 residues. The chain's CDR3 is CASSQARGAEAFF. For the CDR3, the DNA is TGTGCCAGCAGCCAAGCTCGGGGGGCTGAAGCTTTCTTT.

This clone appeared once. The chain recombines TRBV28 with TRBJ2-5; D ambiguous. V lost 2 bases to trimming and J lost 3 bases, with 4 bases between them. This CDR3 has 12 residues. Looked up from germline, CDR1 is MDHEN and CDR2 is SYDVKM. The CDR3 sequence: CASSLGKETQYF. DNA for the CDR3: TGTGCCAGCAGTTTAGGCAAAGAGACCCAGTACTTC. Variable domain in full (rest from reference TRBV28 and TRBJ2-5): DVKVTQSSRYLVKRTGEKVFLECVQDMDHENMFWYRQDPGLGLRLIYFSYDVKMKEKGDIPEGYSVSREKKERFSLILESASTNQTSMYLCASSLGKETQYFGPGTRLLVL.

About this clone: At one end the junction does not follow the germline gene, possibly because of a read error. The CDR3 region has the DNA TGTGCCAGCAGCTTATCGGACAGGCAGGCCCAAAACTTC. This sequence encodes CASSLSDRQAQNF. The V gene is TRBV11-2, the J gene TRBJ2-7; 7 nucleotides line up with TRBD1. The CDR3 consists of 13 residues. Per the germline V gene, CDR1 is SGHAT and CDR2 is FQNNGV. The full variable domain, with the rest looked up from reference TRBV11-2 and TRBJ2-7, is EAGVAQSPRYKIIEKRQSVAFWCNPISGHATLYWYQQILGQGPKLLIQFQNNGVVDDSQLPKDRFSAERLKGVDSTLKIQPAKLEDSAVYLCASSLSDRQAQNFGPGTRLTVT.

The chain joins TRBV20-1 to TRBJ2-5; a possible D gene is TRBD2 (5 bases). Germline CDR1 DFQATT, CDR2 SNEGSKA (reference sequence). Trimming left V 3 bases short and J 3 bases short, with 8 bases between. The CDR3 extends over 12 amino acids. The CDR3 sequence is CSASSGKETQYF. DNA of the CDR3: TGCAGTGCTAGTTCGGGAAAAGAGACCCAGTACTTC.

V is TRBV27 and J is TRBJ1-6; D call uncertain. V lost 3 bases to trimming and J lost 5 bases, with 5 bases between them. CDR1 is MNHEY and CDR2 is SMNVEV in the germline V gene (reference sequence). The CDR3 extends over 13 amino acids. The chain's CDR3 is CASSFIDNSPLHF. CDR3 coding DNA: TGTGCCAGCAGTTTCATTGATAATTCACCCCTCCACTTT.

The V and J genes are TRBV5-1 and TRBJ1-1; unclear D gene. CDR3 length: 15 amino acids. V was clipped by 2 bases and J by 0 bases, with 11 bases between them. Germline lookup yields CDR1 SGHRS and CDR2 YFSETQ. The CDR3 protein is CASSFLGELNTEAFF. CDR3 bases: TGCGCCAGCAGCTTTTTAGGAGAGTTGAACACTGAAGCTTTCTTT.

This clone came up once. The rearrangement links TRBV4-2 to TRBJ2-1; possible D gene TRBD2, 6 bases. The CDR3 runs to 15 residues. V was pared by 1 base and J by 5 bases, with 12 bases between. Germline CDR1 LGHNA, CDR2 YNFKEQ. The chain's CDR3 is CASSQVDSGDNEQFF. CDR3 DNA sequence: TGTGCCAGCAGCCAAGTTGATTCGGGGGACAATGAGCAGTTCTTC.

V usage is TRBV11-2 and J usage is TRBJ2-7, with D hard to call. The length of the CDR3 is 12 residues. Per the germline V gene, CDR1 is SGHAT and CDR2 is FQNNGV. The V end was cut by 5 bases, the J end by 7 bases, with 12 bases between. The CDR3 DNA reads as TGTGCCAGCAGCCCTCTACCTGCGGAGCAGTACTTC. Its protein is CASSPLPAEQYF.

This chain joins TRBV3-1 (or the pseudogene TRBV3-2) and TRBJ2-7; D is possibly TRBD2 (6 bases). The CDR3 contains 15 residues. Germline V gene lookup returns CDR1 LGHDT and CDR2 YNNKEL (reference sequence). V was shortened by 4 bases and J by 2 bases, with 15 bases between the two germline ends. The CDR3 reads CASSPYSGPTYEQYF. The CDR3 nucleotides read TGTGCCAGCAGCCCCTATAGCGGTCCGACCTACGAGCAGTACTTC.

The chain has TRBV3-1 (or the pseudogene TRBV3-2) and TRBJ1-2, with a weak D call TRBD1 (6 bases). V was shortened by 4 bases and J by 6 bases, with 15 bases between the two germline ends. Per germline, CDR1 LGHDT and CDR2 YNNKEL (reference sequence). The CDR3 is 14 amino acids. The CDR3: CASSPHWDIDGYTF. The CDR3 DNA sequence: TGTGCCAGCAGCCCTCATTGGGACATAGATGGCTACACCTTC.

This chain joins TRBV18 and TRBJ1-4, with a weak D call TRBD1 (6 bases). V lost 2 bases and J lost 4, with 14 bases in between. Germline CDR1 KGHSH, CDR2 LQKENI. The CDR3 length is 16 residues. The CDR3 sequence is CASSPGYGTINEKLFF. CDR3 sequence (DNA): TGTGCCAGCTCACCAGGTTACGGGACAATTAATGAAAAACTGTTTTTT.

The genes are TRBV5-1 and TRBJ2-2; 7 bases match TRBD1. CDR3 length equals 17 residues. With 1 base clipped from V and 9 bases from J, the junction kept 15 bases outside the gene matches. CDR1 SGHRS and CDR2 YFSETQ come from the germline V gene. CDR3 sequence: CASSLSSGQLLSRELFF. CDR3 DNA: TGCGCCAGCAGCTTGAGTTCGGGACAGCTACTTTCCCGGGAGCTGTTTTTT.

The chain combines TRBV5-1 with TRBJ2-1; possible D gene TRBD1, 6 bases. The CDR3 sequence is 13 residues long. V was clipped by 2 bases and J by 7 bases, with 10 bases between them. CDR1 is SGHRS, CDR2 YFSETQ, per germline. The CDR3 loop reads CASSLNRENEQFF. In nucleotides, the CDR3 is TGCGCCAGCAGCTTAAACAGGGAGAATGAGCAGTTCTTC. Drawing the rest from reference TRBV5-1 and TRBJ2-1, the complete variable domain is KAGVTQTPRYLIKTRGQQVTLSCSPISGHRSVSWYQQTPGQGLQFLFEYFSETQRNKGNFPGRFSGRQFSNSRSEMNVSTLELGDSALYLCASSLNRENEQFFGPGTRLTVL.

CDR3 region: CASSLLAGGPYNEQFF. CDR3 nucleotide sequence: TGTGCCAGCAGCTTATTAGCGGGGGGGCCCTACAATGAGCAGTTCTTC. The chain links TRBV11-2 to TRBJ2-1; 11 positions match TRBD2. This CDR3 is 16 amino acids long. With V trimmed by 2 bases and J by 2 bases, 2 bases remained unmatched. Germline CDR1 and CDR2: SGHAT and FQNNGV.

The chain has TRBV4-1 and TRBJ1-4; D remains ambiguous. The V and J ends lost 0 bases and 3 bases respectively, with 11 bases between them. The CDR3 consists of 16 residues. Looked up from germline, CDR1 is MGHRA and CDR2 is YSYEKL. The CDR3 bases are TGCGCCAGCAGCCAAGATCGCAGGTCGGCTAATGAAAAACTGTTTTTT. Translated, it gives CASSQDRRSANEKLFF.